This paragraph covers one T cell receptor (beta chain) sequence. This sample is part of a study of blood T cell repertoires in COVID-19. From germline, CDR1 is SGHKS and CDR2 YYEKEE (reference sequence). Trimming left V 1 base short and J 1 base short, with 11 bases between. The CDR3 is made up of 15 amino acids. Generated by immunoSEQ multiplex PCR, the TCRdb table keeps only in-frame clones and is missing some. Here the sample spans 250,000 or so clones, around 87% being singletons. Sequencing was carried out using PBMCs or T cells enriched from blood (not recorded which). The sequence was obtained from a woman in her forties or fifties who had recovered from COVID-19. The gene calls are TRBV5-5 and TRBJ1-2; perhaps TRBD1 as D (5 bases). The CDR3 loop is CASSLLGAGNYGYTF. CDR3 bases: TGTGCCAGCAGCTTGTTAGGGGCCGGTAACTATGGCTACACCTTC.